A selection of T cell receptor beta chains follows, all from one sample in a study of cytomegalovirus exposure and HLA in healthy donors. Data came from immunoSEQ multiplex PCR; TCRdb stores just in-frame clones and leaves some out. The sample carries around 200,000 clones, 79% recorded once. The material sequenced was PBMCs. The receptors were gathered from a woman in her late teens or twenties in good health and CMV-seronegative. CDR3s leave out the opening cysteine and the closing phenylalanine or tryptophan. Clone size appears in some rows only: once, few, many, or a class for an expanded clone.

abundance,j_gene,v_gene,CDR3aa
-,TRBJ1-1,TRBV28,ASSLNRGTEAF
few,TRBJ2-7,TRBV2,ASSGTVNEQY
-,TRBJ2-3,TRBV4-2,ASSQEERGGTDTQY
few,TRBJ2-7,TRBV5-1,ASSDNYEQY
-,TRBJ2-1,TRBV5-6,ASSPTSGGAGSYNEQF
-,TRBJ2-7,TRBV28,ASSPGTGAYEQY
-,TRBJ1-4,TRBV2,ASKRDRGEEKLF
-,TRBJ1-2,TRBV29-1,SVEGSNRYT
few,TRBJ2-1,TRBV7-7,ASSLVQGYEQF
few,TRBJ1-1,TRBV9,ASSDEGYNTEAF
-,TRBJ1-1,TRBV6-1,ASSELEPGAF
few,TRBJ1-2,TRBV28,ASSFGSYGYT
-,TRBJ1-1,TRBV27,ASREDRDRNTEAF
-,TRBJ2-7,TRBV5-6,ASRRGRDNTYEQY
-,TRBJ2-1,TRBV30,AWKVGTGHNEQF
few,TRBJ2-3,TRBV5-4,ASSLGPGLYTDTQY
-,TRBJ2-6,TRBV28,ASSTSRSGANVLT
-,TRBJ1-1,TRBV11-2,ASSPLPGQGNTEAF
-,TRBJ2-1,TRBV6-5,ASSPTSATPNEQF
-,TRBJ1-1,TRBV27,ASRGTGSLTEAF
-,TRBJ2-7,TRBV5-1,ASSLVAAPNEQY
-,TRBJ1-2,TRBV30,AWSPQGIYGYT
-,TRBJ2-2,TRBV5-4,ASSLPDRSTGELF
-,TRBJ2-7,TRBV11-3,ASRGQGSEQY
few,TRBJ2-7,TRBV6-5,ASSKHKNTYEQY
-,TRBJ2-7,TRBV25-1,ASSLQGNSYEQY
-,TRBJ2-5,TRBV7-6,ASSLAGQGPY
-,TRBJ2-7,TRBV4-1,ASSHGGARI
-,TRBJ1-5,TRBV5-5,ASSLGGDQPQH
-,TRBJ2-7,TRBV9,ASSPLRAQFYEQY
-,TRBJ1-2,TRBV7-2,ASSLASGQNYGYT
once,TRBJ2-7,TRBV19,ASSVGTGGAEQY
-,TRBJ1-5,TRBV10-3,AISRGLGNQPQH
-,TRBJ2-7,TRBV5-1,ASSLASGLAGAFIYEQY
-,TRBJ2-5,TRBV12-2,ASRLFLLEYWRWTGGEETQY
-,TRBJ1-4,TRBV19,ASRDGGVEKLF
once,TRBJ2-2,TRBV11-2,ASSRLTGELF
-,TRBJ2-7,TRBV28,ASSSPKPRVEQY
-,TRBJ1-2,TRBV6-1,ASISAGGDYGYT
few,TRBJ1-5,TRBV6-1,ASSELANYSNQPQH
-,TRBJ2-7,TRBV15,ATSRAQNYEQY
once,TRBJ1-1,TRBV25-1,ASSEQLNTEAF
-,TRBJ1-2,TRBV9,ASSVAGGSHGYT
-,TRBJ1-3,TRBV6-1,ASSERGTGNTIY
once,TRBJ1-6,TRBV5-1,ASSLWDRDSPLH
once,TRBJ2-3,TRBV7-6,ASSSRAGDAQITQY
-,TRBJ1-3,TRBV29-1,SVVNQHREGPNTIY
-,TRBJ1-5,TRBV7-9,SSSPYNSNQPQH
-,TRBJ1-3,TRBV6-1,AALTGDGNTIY
-,TRBJ1-1,TRBV29-1,SGGGGGETF
-,TRBJ2-7,TRBV13,ASSHWDRTNYEQY
-,TRBJ2-6,TRBV19,ASTRTGFSGANVLT
few,TRBJ1-1,TRBV29-1,SVVWSGVGKTEAF
-,TRBJ1-2,TRBV5-1,ASSLAAGQGLNYGYT